The source of this TCR beta chain is a study of shared clonotypes between healthy human individuals. The CDR3 is 15 residues long. Germline CDR1 reads MNHNY; CDR2 reads SVGAGI (reference sequence). Germline trimming cut 4 bases from V and 0 bases from J; bases unmatched to any gene: 1. Within Nashville, Tennessee resided all donors, each a Caucasian adult. When replicate PCRs were run on sorted subsets, they used around 200 ng DNA, roughly 30,000 T cell genomes. As handled by the study authors: ImmunoSEQ sequences covered only the junction and lacked quality scores; filtering therefore differed. Clones were read by immunoSEQ multiplex PCR, and TCRdb kept only the in-frame ones, dropping some. D and trimming were read from the DNA, whereas the V and J calls and clone size are those reported in that table. The table lists millions of clones, around nine tenths of them singletons.

The gene calls are TRBV6-6 and TRBJ2-2; 8 nucleotides align to TRBD2. This TCR came from a man aged 18 to 29 in good health. Sequencing was carried out using naive CD4+ T cells sorted from blood. Subset reported: CD45RA+ positively selected. The CDR3 bases are TGTGCCAGCAGTTTAGCGGGAACGAACACCGGGGAGCTGTTTTTT. This translates into CASSLAGTNTGELFF.